The 24 T cell receptor beta chains below were found in one sample sequenced in a study of cytomegalovirus exposure and HLA in healthy donors. PCR primers comprised 60 Vbeta and 13 Jbeta primers. The method was immunoSEQ multiplex PCR; TCRdb's version includes in-frame clones alone and lacks a portion of them. The data show around 99,000 clones, 80% to 85% seen once. Sequenced: PBMCs. The receptors stem from a young woman in good health and CMV-seronegative.

The V and J genes are TRBV7-2 and TRBJ2-5; D perhaps matches TRBD2 (5 bases). CDR3 length equals 13 residues. Per germline, CDR1 SGHTA and CDR2 FQGNSA. V was shortened by 5 bases and J by 9 bases, with 16 bases between the two germline ends. CDR3 DNA sequence: TGTGCCAGCAGCACCCGGGGTCCTATGGCCCAGTACTTC. Amino acid sequence: CASSTRGPMAQYF.

The J gene is TRBJ1-6, the V gene TRBV4-2; D uncertain. Germline CDR1 reads LGHNA; CDR2 reads YNFKEQ. V dropped 0 bases and J dropped 0 bases, with 6 bases sitting between them. The CDR3 is 16 amino acids. CDR3 sequence reads: CASSQDPSSYNSPLHF. The CDR3 DNA reads as TGTGCCAGCAGCCAAGACCCGAGCTCCTATAATTCACCCCTCCACTTT.

The chain joins TRBV7-9 to TRBJ2-5; D is perhaps TRBD2 (7 bases). This CDR3 has 13 residues. Per germline, CDR1 SEHNR and CDR2 FQNEAQ (reference sequence). Trimming cost V 5 bases and J 7 bases, with 14 bases left between them. The CDR3 loop is CASSLREGGTQYF. CDR3 sequence (DNA): TGTGCCAGCAGCCTCAGGGAGGGGGGGACCCAGTACTTC.

This clone was observed a handful of times. This chain links TRBV7-9 with TRBJ1-3, with a weak D call TRBD1 (6 bases). Germline assignment: CDR1 SEHNR and CDR2 FQNEAQ (reference sequence). This CDR3 has 14 residues. Trimming cost V 6 bases and J 4 bases, with 13 bases left between them. The CDR3 loop is CASRIRDRGNTIYF. The CDR3 DNA reads TGTGCCAGCAGAATCCGAGACAGGGGAAACACCATATATTTT.

The J gene is TRBJ2-2, the V gene TRBV29-1; 10 positions match TRBD2. The germline CDR1 and CDR2 sequences are SQVTM and ANQGSEA. This CDR3 contains 14 residues. V was clipped by 6 bases and J by 1 base; unmatched bases: 2. CDR3 in DNA: TGCAGCGTGAGGACTAGCGGGAACACCGGGGAGCTGTTTTTT. Amino acid sequence: CSVRTSGNTGELFF.

The chain couples TRBV15 to TRBJ2-7; the match to TRBD2 covers 8 bases. The CDR3 spans 15 residues. V lost 5 bases, J lost 4 bases, and 10 bases stayed unmatched. CDR1 is LNHNV, CDR2 YYDKDF, per germline (reference sequence). The CDR3 sequence is CATSPRWGLGYEQYF. CDR3 nucleotide sequence: TGTGCCACCAGCCCTAGATGGGGACTAGGATACGAGCAGTACTTC.

The chain couples TRBV7-6 to TRBJ1-2; D is uncertain. Trimming took 1 base from V and 4 from J, leaving 10 bases between them. CDR1 and CDR2 (germline): SGHVS, FNYEAQ. This CDR3 has 14 residues. In DNA form, the CDR3 reads TGTGCCAGCAGCTTAGATCGACACCCCTATGGCTACACCTTC. It is translated as CASSLDRHPYGYTF.

The chain employs TRBV7-2 and TRBJ2-3, with D possibly TRBD2 on 6 matching bases. CDR1 is SGHTA, CDR2 FQGNSA, per germline. With 5 bases removed from V and 5 bases from J, the gap between germline ends came to 20 bases. CDR3 length: 16 amino acids. CDR3 nucleotide sequence: TGTGCCAGCAGCCGGACGTCTCCGGGGGTCAGAGATACGCAGTATTTT. Translating gives CASSRTSPGVRDTQYF.

This clone appeared a few times. V and J are TRBV29-1 and TRBJ2-5, with a possible D match to TRBD2 (6 bases). V was cut by 4 bases and J by 5 bases, with 20 bases left in between. CDR1 is SQVTM and CDR2 is ANQGSEA in the germline V gene. The CDR3 length is 15 residues. This CDR3 reads CSVGLGSRGAETQYF. As DNA, the CDR3 is TGCAGCGTTGGTTTAGGGAGCCGCGGGGCGGAGACCCAGTACTTC.

The chain combines TRBV2 with TRBJ2-7; possibly TRBD1 for D (6 bases). Per the germline V gene, CDR1 is SNHLY and CDR2 is FYNNEI. The V end was cut by 3 bases, the J end by 3 bases, with 12 bases between. The CDR3 loop spans 14 amino acids. The CDR3 nucleotides are TGTGCCAGCAGTGAGGCCAGGGGATTCTACGAGCAGTACTTC. This sequence encodes CASSEARGFYEQYF.

The V gene is TRBV27, the J gene TRBJ2-1; weak D call: TRBD1 (6 bases). The CDR3 loop spans 13 amino acids. Germline V gene lookup returns CDR1 MNHEY and CDR2 SMNVEV (reference sequence). V lost 7 bases and J lost 12, with 19 bases in between. The chain's CDR3 is CASTRDTRGVQFF. The CDR3 DNA follows: TGTGCCAGCACCCGGGACACCCGAGGTGTGCAGTTCTTC.

The V gene is TRBV7-9, the J gene TRBJ2-5, with D perhaps matching TRBD1 (6 bases). Germline-derived CDR1 and CDR2 are SEHNR and FQNEAQ (reference sequence). V gave up 0 bases and J gave up 5 bases, with 13 bases separating them. CDR3 length: 15 amino acids. CDR3 nucleotides: TGTGCCAGCAGCTTAGCGCTAACAGGGACGGAGACCCAGTACTTC. Its translation: CASSLALTGTETQYF.

Comment on this clone: At one end, the junction sequence differs from germline, possibly due to a read error. V and J are TRBV4-2 and TRBJ1-2; D not certain. From germline, CDR1 is LGHNA and CDR2 YNFKEQ. The CDR3 is 17 amino acids. The CDR3 protein is CAGSQSGRDAVNYGYTF. DNA for the CDR3: TGTGCCGGCAGCCAATCGGGGAGGGATGCGGTCAACTATGGCTACACCTTC.

The J gene is TRBJ2-2, the V gene TRBV5-1, with TRBD2 matching over 9 bases. Germline-derived CDR1 and CDR2 are SGHRS and YFSETQ. J lost 4 bases, V lost 0 bases, and 4 bases had no gene match. The CDR3 consists of 16 residues. CDR3 region: CASSLVAGAGTGELFF. The CDR3 region has the DNA TGCGCCAGCAGCTTGGTAGCGGGGGCCGGCACCGGGGAGCTGTTTTTT. The full variable domain, in which reference TRBV5-1 and TRBJ2-2 provide the parts outside the CDR3, is KAGVTQTPRYLIKTRGQQVTLSCSPISGHRSVSWYQQTPGQGLQFLFEYFSETQRNKGNFPGRFSGRQFSNSRSEMNVSTLELGDSALYLCASSLVAGAGTGELFFGEGSRLTVL.

The V gene is TRBV5-5, the J gene TRBJ1-1; D might be TRBD1 (5 bases). The CDR3 extends over 15 amino acids. The V end lost 0 bases, the J end lost 7 bases, and 16 bases lay between the germline ends. Germline V gene lookup returns CDR1 SGHKS and CDR2 YYEKEE (reference sequence). CDR3 in amino acids: CASSLVQGVLGEAFF. The CDR3 coding sequence is TGTGCCAGCAGCTTGGTCCAGGGTGTACTCGGTGAAGCTTTCTTT.

The gene calls are TRBV29-1 and TRBJ2-3, with 8 nucleotides matching TRBD2. This CDR3 contains 16 residues. Trimming removed 1 base from V and 2 bases from J; junction bases left unmatched: 8. Per germline, CDR1 SQVTM and CDR2 ANQGSEA. The chain's CDR3 is CSVEGTSSILTDTQYF. CDR3 bases: TGCAGCGTTGAAGGGACTAGCTCTATTCTCACAGATACGCAGTATTTT.

The V and J genes are TRBV5-4 and TRBJ2-7, with D possibly being TRBD1 (5 bases). CDR3 length: 13 residues. V was cut by 7 bases and J by 0 bases, with 11 bases left in between. Germline CDR1 reads SGHNT; CDR2 reads YYREEE (reference sequence). The CDR3 bases are TGTGCCAGCGCAACAGGACCCTCCTACGAGCAGTACTTC. This sequence encodes CASATGPSYEQYF. Using reference TRBV5-4 and TRBJ2-7 for the parts outside the CDR3, the full variable domain is ETGVTQSPTHLIKTRGQQVTLRCSSQSGHNTVSWYQQALGQGPQFIFQYYREEENGRGNFPPRFSGLQFPNYSSELNVNALELDDSALYLCASATGPSYEQYFGPGTRLTVT.

This chain joins TRBV10-3 and TRBJ2-2; D might be TRBD1 (5 bases). The CDR3 loop spans 13 amino acids. Germline V lookup: CDR1 ENHRY, CDR2 SYGVKD. The V end was cut by 8 bases, the J end by 5 bases, with 12 bases between. CDR3 amino acids: CAIRVGVTGELFF. Here the CDR3 DNA reads TGTGCCATCCGGGTAGGGGTTACCGGGGAGCTGTTTTTT.

The chain joins TRBV28 to TRBJ2-7, with unresolved D. From germline, CDR1 is MDHEN and CDR2 SYDVKM. This CDR3 has 14 amino acids. V was shortened by 6 bases and J by 2 bases, with 14 bases between the two germline ends. Here the CDR3 DNA reads TGTGCCAGCAGGCTCCAGGCTGGAACCTACGAGCAGTACTTC. Translating gives CASRLQAGTYEQYF.

The rearrangement uses TRBV5-1 and TRBJ2-3; TRBD2 agrees at 9 bases. Per germline, CDR1 SGHRS and CDR2 YFSETQ. The CDR3 covers 14 residues. V lost 2 bases and J lost 6; bases outside the gene matches: 4. The CDR3 DNA sequence: TGCGCCAGCAGCTTATCTAGCGGGGTGGATACGCAGTATTTT. This gives the protein CASSLSSGVDTQYF.

The chain recombines TRBV25-1 with TRBJ2-5; no reliable D call. The CDR3 extends over 13 amino acids. CDR1 is MGHDK, CDR2 SYGVNS, per germline. Between the trimmed V and J ends, which lost 4 bases and 5 bases, there was a span of 11 bases. CDR3 sequence reads: CASSVPLRETQYF. CDR3 bases: TGTGCCAGCAGTGTTCCGTTGCGCGAGACCCAGTACTTC.

This chain connects TRBV29-1 to TRBJ1-5; TRBD1 is a possible D gene (6 bases). Per germline, CDR1 SQVTM and CDR2 ANQGSEA. Trimming removed 6 bases at V and 4 bases at J, with 22 bases between. The CDR3 loop spans 16 amino acids. The DNA for the CDR3 is TGCAGCGTAGCTTTGGGACCAGGGGCGTCAAATCAGCCCCAGCATTTT. Translation gives CSVALGPGASNQPQHF.

The chain employs TRBV18 and TRBJ2-2, with a weak D call TRBD2 (6 bases). The V and J ends lost 0 bases and 0 bases respectively, with 20 bases between them. The CDR3 totals 20 residues. Germline CDR1 and CDR2: KGHSH and LQKENI. In nucleotides, the CDR3 is TGTGCCAGCTCACCACCGTGGAGGGACTCCTCTTTCGCGAACACCGGGGAGCTGTTTTTT. It translates to CASSPPWRDSSFANTGELFF. Complete variable domain (other parts from reference TRBV18 and TRBJ2-2): NAGVMQNPRHLVRRRGQEARLRCSPMKGHSHVYWYRQLPEEGLKFMVYLQKENIIDESGMPKERFSAEFPKEGPSILRIQQVVRGDSAAYFCASSPPWRDSSFANTGELFFGEGSRLTVL.

This clone came up once. The J gene is TRBJ2-1, the V gene TRBV19; TRBD1 aligns across 8 bases. The CDR3 is 14 residues long. Germline values: CDR1 LNHDA, CDR2 SQIVND (reference sequence). V trimming: 8 bases; J trimming: 4 bases; junction bases outside the gene matches: 7. CDR3 sequence reads: CASWDRQDYNEQFF. The CDR3, as DNA: TGTGCCAGTTGGGACAGGCAAGATTACAATGAGCAGTTCTTC.